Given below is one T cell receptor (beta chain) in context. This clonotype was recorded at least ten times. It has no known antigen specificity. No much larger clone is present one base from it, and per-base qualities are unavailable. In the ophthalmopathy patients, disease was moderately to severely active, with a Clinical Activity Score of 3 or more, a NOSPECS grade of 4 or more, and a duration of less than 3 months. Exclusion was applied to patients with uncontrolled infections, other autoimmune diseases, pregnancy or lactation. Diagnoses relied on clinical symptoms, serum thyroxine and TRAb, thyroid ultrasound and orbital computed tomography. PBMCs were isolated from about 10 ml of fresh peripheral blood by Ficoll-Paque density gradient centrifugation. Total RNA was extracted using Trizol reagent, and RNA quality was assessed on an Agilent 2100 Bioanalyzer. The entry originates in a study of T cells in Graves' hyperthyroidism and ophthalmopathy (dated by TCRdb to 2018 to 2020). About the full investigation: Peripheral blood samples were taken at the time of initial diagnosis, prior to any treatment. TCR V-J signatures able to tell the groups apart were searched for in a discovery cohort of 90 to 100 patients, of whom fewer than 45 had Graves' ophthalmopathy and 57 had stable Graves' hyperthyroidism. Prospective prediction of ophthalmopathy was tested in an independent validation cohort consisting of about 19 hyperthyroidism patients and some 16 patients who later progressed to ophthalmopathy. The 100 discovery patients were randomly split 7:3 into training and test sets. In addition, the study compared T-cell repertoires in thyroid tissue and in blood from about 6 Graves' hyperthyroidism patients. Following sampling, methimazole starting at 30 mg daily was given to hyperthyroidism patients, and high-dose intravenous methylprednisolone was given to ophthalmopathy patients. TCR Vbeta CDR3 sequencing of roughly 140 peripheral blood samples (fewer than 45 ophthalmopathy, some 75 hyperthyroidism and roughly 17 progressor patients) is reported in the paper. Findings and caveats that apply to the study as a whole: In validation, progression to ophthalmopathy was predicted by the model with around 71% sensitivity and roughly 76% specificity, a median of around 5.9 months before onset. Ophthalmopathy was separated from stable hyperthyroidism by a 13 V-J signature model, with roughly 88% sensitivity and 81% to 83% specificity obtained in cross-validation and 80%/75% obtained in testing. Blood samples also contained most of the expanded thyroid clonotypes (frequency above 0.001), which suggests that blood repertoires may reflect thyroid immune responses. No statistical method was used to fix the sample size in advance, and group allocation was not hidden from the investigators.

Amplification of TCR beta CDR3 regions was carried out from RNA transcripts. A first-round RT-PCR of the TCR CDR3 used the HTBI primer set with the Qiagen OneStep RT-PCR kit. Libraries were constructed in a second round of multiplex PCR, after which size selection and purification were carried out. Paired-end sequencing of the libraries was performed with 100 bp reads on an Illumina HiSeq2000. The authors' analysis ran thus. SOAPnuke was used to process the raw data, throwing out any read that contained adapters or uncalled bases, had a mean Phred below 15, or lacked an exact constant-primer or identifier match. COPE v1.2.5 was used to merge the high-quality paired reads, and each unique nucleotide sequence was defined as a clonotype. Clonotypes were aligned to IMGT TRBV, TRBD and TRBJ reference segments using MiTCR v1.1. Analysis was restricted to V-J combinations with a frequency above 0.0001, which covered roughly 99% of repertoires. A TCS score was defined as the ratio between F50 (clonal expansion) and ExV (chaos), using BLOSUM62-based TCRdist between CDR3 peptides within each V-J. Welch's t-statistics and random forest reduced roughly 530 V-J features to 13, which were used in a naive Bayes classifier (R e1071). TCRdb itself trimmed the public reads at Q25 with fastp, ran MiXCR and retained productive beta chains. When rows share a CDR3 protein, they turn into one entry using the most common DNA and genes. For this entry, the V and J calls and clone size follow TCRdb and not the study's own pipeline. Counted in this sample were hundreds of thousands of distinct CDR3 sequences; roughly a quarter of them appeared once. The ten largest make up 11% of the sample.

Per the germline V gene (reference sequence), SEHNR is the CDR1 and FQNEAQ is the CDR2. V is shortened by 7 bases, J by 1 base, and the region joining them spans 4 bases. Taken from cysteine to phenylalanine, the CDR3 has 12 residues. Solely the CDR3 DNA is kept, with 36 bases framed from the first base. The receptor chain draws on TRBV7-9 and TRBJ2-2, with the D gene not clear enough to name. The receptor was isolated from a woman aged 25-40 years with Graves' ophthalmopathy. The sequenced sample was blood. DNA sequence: TGTGCCAGCAATGGGAACACCGGGGAGCTGTTTTTT. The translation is CASNGNTGELFF.